These 15 T cell receptor beta chains came from one sample sequenced in a study of patients and donors after allogeneic stem cell transplantation. TCRdb re-called the RT-PCR reads through MiXCR, storing one row per CDR3 protein. The data contain roughly 960,000 distinct CDR3 sequences, roughly 17% of them singletons. Sequenced sample: blood, either unsorted or a sorted T cell fraction (not recorded which). The receptor source for this set is a human donor who was either an allogeneic HSCT recipient or a stem cell or donor lymphocyte infusion donor (not recorded which). It is not recorded whose cells these are; they may come from a transplant donor.

This clonotype appeared a few times. The V and J genes are TRBV4-2 and TRBJ2-3; 7 bases agree with TRBD2. V lost 0 bases to trimming and J lost 5 bases; unmatched junction nucleotides: 2. The CDR3 is 14 residues long. Germline CDR1 and CDR2: LGHNA and YNFKEQ. The CDR3, as DNA: TGTGCCAGCAGCCAAGATTGGGGGGGAGATACGCAGTATTTT. This translates into CASSQDWGGDTQYF.

This clonotype has a single count. The chain joins TRBV10-3 to TRBJ2-3; D call uncertain. This CDR3 has 14 amino acids. Germline V gene data show CDR1 as ENHRY and CDR2 as SYGVKD. The ends were cut back, 4 bases at V and 0 bases at J, with 8 bases in the middle. The CDR3 is CAISVVTSTDTQYF. CDR3 in DNA: TGTGCCATCAGTGTAGTTACTAGCACAGATACGCAGTATTTT.

The chain is built from TRBV2 and TRBJ1-2; TRBD1 might be the D (5 bases). The CDR3 spans 13 residues. Trimming cost V 10 bases and J 7 bases, with 19 bases left between them. CDR1 is SNHLY, CDR2 FYNNEI, per germline. CDR3 nucleotide sequence: TGTGCCACCCAGAAGACAGCCCTAACTGGCTACACCTTC. Amino acids: CATQKTALTGYTF.

The V and J genes are TRBV7-9 and TRBJ2-2, with unresolved D. Germline V gives CDR1 SEHNR, CDR2 FQNEAQ (reference sequence). V was cut by 4 bases and J by 16 bases, with 10 bases left in between. The CDR3 is made up of 10 amino acids. The CDR3 region has the DNA TGTGCCAGCAGCTCCCGATTGCAGTTTTTT. Encoded protein: CASSSRLQFF.

This chain uses TRBV20-1 with TRBJ2-2, with TRBD1 identical over 11 bases. This CDR3 has 14 residues. Germline CDR1 is DFQATT and CDR2 is SNEGSKA (reference sequence). V lost 6 bases, J lost 5 bases, and 5 bases stayed unmatched. The CDR3 sequence is CSAKDRGRTGELFF. The CDR3 DNA reads as TGCAGTGCCAAGGACAGGGGGCGGACCGGGGAGCTGTTTTTT.

This rearrangement joins TRBV13 to TRBJ1-4; D possibly corresponds to TRBD1 (5 bases). The germline CDR1 and CDR2 sequences are PRHDT and FYEKMQ (reference sequence). V was trimmed by 5 bases and J by 8 bases, leaving 12 bases between them. The CDR3 extends over 13 amino acids. The CDR3 sequence: CASSPGLSEKLFF. CDR3 bases: TGTGCCAGCAGCCCAGGGTTAAGCGAAAAACTGTTTTTT. Based on the CDR3 plus reference TRBV13 and TRBJ1-4, the full variable domain is AAGVIQSPRHLIKEKRETATLKCYPIPRHDTVYWYQQGPGQDPQFLISFYEKMQSDKGSIPDRFSAQQFSDYHSELNMSSLELGDSALYFCASSPGLSEKLFFGSGTQLSVL.

This clonotype came up a few times. The chain joins TRBV9 to TRBJ2-5; a weak D match, TRBD1 (5 bases). Germline CDR1 is SGDLS and CDR2 is YYNGEE. This CDR3 comprises 14 residues. V gave up 4 bases and J gave up 5 bases, with 15 bases separating them. CDR3 residues: CASSPRTNLETQYF. CDR3 DNA: TGTGCCAGCAGCCCGCGGACAAACTTGGAGACCCAGTACTTC.

This clonotype has a handful of counts. The gene calls are TRBV6-2 or TRBV6-3 and TRBJ2-7; TRBD2 matches at 8 bases. The CDR3 is 14 amino acids. The J segment lost 3 bases and the V segment lost 6 bases, leaving 7 bases of the junction unmatched. Germline V lookup: CDR1 MNHEY, CDR2 SVGEGT. This CDR3 reads CASRKRGSYYEQYF. In nucleotides, the CDR3 is TGTGCCAGCAGAAAGCGGGGGTCCTACTACGAGCAGTACTTC.

The chain uses TRBV5-1 and TRBJ2-2, with a possible D match to TRBD1 (6 bases). The germline CDR1 and CDR2 sequences are SGHRS and YFSETQ. The CDR3 totals 14 residues. The ends were cut back, 6 bases at V and 6 bases at J, with 15 bases in the middle. The CDR3 coding sequence is TGCGCCAGCACCCCTGGACAGCTCGCCGGGGAGCTGTTTTTT. It encodes CASTPGQLAGELFF.

This clonotype was found a few times. CDR3 in amino acids: CASTTSRGQGGSYGYTF. Here the CDR3 DNA reads TGTGCCAGCACCACTTCTCGGGGACAGGGAGGATCCTATGGCTACACCTTC. The chain couples TRBV6-1 to TRBJ1-2; 9 bases agree with TRBD1. This CDR3 is built from 17 residues. V shed 7 bases, J shed 4 bases, and the junction held 16 bases outside the gene matches. From germline, CDR1 is MNHNS and CDR2 SASEGT.

J is TRBJ2-5 and V is TRBV29-1; D possibly corresponds to TRBD2 (6 bases). The CDR3 is made up of 17 amino acids. Germline V gene sequence: CDR1 SQVTM, CDR2 ANQGSEA. V shed 2 bases and J shed 1 base, with 20 bases lying between them. The CDR3 is CSVESGRLDDSQETQYF. As DNA, the CDR3 is TGCAGCGTTGAATCGGGCCGACTAGACGACTCCCAAGAGACCCAGTACTTC.

The table lists this clonotype with many counts. This chain uses TRBV9 with TRBJ2-2, with 8 bases that match TRBD2. The V gene end was trimmed by 0 bases and the J gene end by 7 bases; junction bases not matched to a gene: 8. Germline values: CDR1 SGDLS, CDR2 YYNGEE. CDR3 length: 16 residues. CDR3 loop: CASSVGVGRAIGELFF. The CDR3, as DNA: TGTGCCAGCAGCGTAGGGGTCGGGAGGGCCATCGGGGAGCTGTTTTTT.

There are a few counts of this clonotype. This chain links TRBV28 with TRBJ1-2; 7 bases match TRBD1. Losses at the gene ends were 6 bases for V and 8 bases for J; bases not matched to a gene: 9. Germline lookup yields CDR1 MDHEN and CDR2 SYDVKM. The CDR3 sequence is 13 residues long. The CDR3 is CASRFGQAGGYTF. The CDR3 nucleotides are TGTGCCAGCAGATTCGGACAGGCAGGGGGCTACACCTTC.

The V gene is TRBV29-1, the J gene TRBJ1-2, with 8 bases matching TRBD1. The CDR3 loop spans 13 amino acids. CDR1 is SQVTM, CDR2 ANQGSEA, per germline. V shed 5 bases, J shed 4 bases, and the junction held 6 bases outside the gene matches. The CDR3 sequence: CSVNTGGAYGYTF. CDR3 coding DNA: TGCAGCGTTAATACAGGGGGAGCCTATGGCTACACCTTC.

In its sample, this clonotype was seen many times. The rearrangement links TRBV12-3 or TRBV12-4 to TRBJ2-5; 9 nucleotides line up with TRBD1. The CDR3 has 14 amino acids. V was pared by 6 bases and J by 2 bases, with 4 bases of the junction left unmatched. The CDR3 coding sequence is TGTGCCAGCAGGGACAGGGGTTGGCAAGAGACCCAGTACTTC. Its translation is CASRDRGWQETQYF.